This paragraph covers one T cell receptor (beta chain) sequence. The sample holds many counts of this clonotype. No cognate antigen has been identified for it. Base qualities are not provided; no much larger clone lies one nucleotide away. For the unsorted PBMC libraries, 2 million PBMCs were stored in RNAlater at -80 degrees C until RNA extraction and were used to generate the libraries. The multiple sclerosis patients were enrolled in a US clinical protocol that used magnetic resonance imaging to evaluate disease progression. Peripheral blood was subjected to Ficoll-Hypaque density gradient centrifugation to isolate PBMCs, which were then cryopreserved in liquid nitrogen. cDNA was synthesized by template-switch 5'RACE using a primer with a 10-nucleotide random unique molecular identifier that tagged each TCR transcript. Every sequencing run covered 15-18 subjects and yielded more than 160 million TCR-beta sequences. The RNeasy kit was used for extraction of total RNA. TCR-beta VDJ regions were amplified with primers for the TCR constant region and the 5'RACE anchor, using the KAPA Real-time Library Amplification kit. A first PCR added sample indexes and Illumina adaptors, and a second PCR then raised library yield. After Ampure bead purification, the roughly 650 bp TCR product was size-selected on a 2% E-gel SizeSelection system. Library quality was checked on a Bioanalyzer, concentration was measured with Qubit, and libraries were quantified with the Kapa Library Quantification kit before pooling. Libraries were sequenced paired-end 2 x 150 bp on an Illumina HiSeq 2500. To increase sequence diversity, about 23-30% phiX was spiked into each library pool. In the original analysis: Quality-filtered reads were processed with the UMI-based MiGEC pipeline, which removed over 80% of raw TCR sequences during error correction. VDJ genes were aligned to IMGT germline references, and each clonotype was defined by a unique CDR3 amino acid sequence together with V-J genes. VDJtools evaluated clonal expansion, Shannon diversity and CDR3 relatedness (CalcPairwiseDistances, ClusterSamples); CLCbio workbench built phylogenetic trees. Using coefficient-of-variation modelling across technical triplicates, the study counted a clone as expanded if it had at least 8 unique UMIs. The public reads were reanalyzed by TCRdb: fastp trimming at Q25, MiXCR alignment, in-frame beta chains only. Identical CDR3 protein sequences are pooled into one entry, listed with their most common genes and DNA. TCRdb's processing, not the study's, gives the V and J calls here. A total of about 46,000 distinct CDR3 sequences appear in this sample, about 2% of them only once. The ten largest account for around 2% of the sample.

The source of the sample is a study of neurological immune-mediated disorders (dated by TCRdb to the late 2010s). Study-wide context: Among the 35 or so multiple sclerosis patients, relapsing-remitting MS was present in roughly 30 and secondary progressive MS was present in 3. Using UMI-based sequencing, the study compared peripheral blood TCR-beta repertoires from patients with HTLV-I-associated myelopathy (HAM/TSP), patients with multiple sclerosis, and healthy controls. The approximately 100 TCR-beta libraries included longitudinal samples, technical triplicates and paired sorted CD4+ and CD8+ T-cell subsets alongside PBMC samples. Of the approximately 70 subjects in the cohort, about 14 were HAM/TSP patients, about 34 were multiple sclerosis patients, and around 20 were healthy controls. The study at large found these results: In a phylogenetic analysis, the repertoires of 18 out of 34 MS patients fell into a single cluster of related CDR3 sequences, pointing to a possible signature at the repertoire level. TCR clonal expansion was highest in HAM/TSP patients and lowest in MS patients, with MS patients falling below even healthy controls. The MS cluster showed no association with clinical or MRI features, and the authors stated that larger cohorts are needed. No identical CDR3 amino acid sequences were found to be shared among expanded clones across subjects, suggesting that TCR-beta repertoires were private in all groups.

The V end gives up 4 bases and the J end 5 bases, leaving 8 bases in the junction not matched to a gene. CDR1 SGHRS and CDR2 YFSETQ were looked up in the germline V gene. The CDR3 covers 14 residues, taking in both the cysteine and the phenylalanine. Here the CDR3 DNA is all that survives: 42 bases in frame from base 1. The chain couples TRBV5-1 to TRBJ2-7, with 8 bases aligning to TRBD1. The specimen sequenced was PBMCs. This TCR derives from a woman in her forties with multiple sclerosis. The CDR3 corresponds to CASSTPGQEDEQYF. The DNA reads as follows: TGCGCCAGCAGCACCCCGGGACAGGAGGACGAGCAGTACTTC.